The rows below give T cell receptor beta chains drawn from one sample of a study of response to subunit inactivated influenza vaccine. MiXCR, applied by TCRdb to the RT-PCR reads, yields one record per CDR3 protein. The sample lists about 190,000 distinct CDR3 sequences; about 15% were seen once. The source was CD8+ T cells sorted from PBMCs, collected roughly 5 days after vaccination. These receptors all come from a man over 45 who received an inactivated influenza vaccine. Both conserved end residues are part of each CDR3. Fields, in order: V gene, clone size, J gene, D gene, CDR3 DNA, CDR3 protein. The D gene is left open where the match is weak. Where a row states a size, it is once, few, many or the class of an expanded clone; other rows omit it.

V: TRBV9; size: -; J: TRBJ2-2; D: -; DNA: TGTGCCAGCAGCATAGGTTCCGCCTTGGGCGGGGAGCTGTTTTTT; CDR3: CASSIGSALGGELFF
V: TRBV20-1; size: -; J: TRBJ2-5; D: TRBD1; DNA: TGCTGCGCTAGAGATCCTCTGTCAGGGGGTTTGGGAGAGACCCAGTACTTC; CDR3: CCARDPLSGGLGETQYF
V: TRBV4-1; size: -; J: TRBJ2-3; D: -; DNA: TGCGCCAGCAGCCAAGGCGCACCCGATACGCAGTATTTT; CDR3: CASSQGAPDTQYF
V: TRBV6-2/TRBV6-3; size: few; J: TRBJ2-1; D: TRBD2; DNA: TGTGCCAGCAGTTTTGTAATGGGACTAGCCTACAATGAGCAGTTCTTC; CDR3: CASSFVMGLAYNEQFF
V: TRBV11-2; size: -; J: TRBJ2-1; D: -; DNA: TGTGCCAGCAGCTCTGGGGTCGGGGGATCCTACAATGAGCAGTTCTTC; CDR3: CASSSGVGGSYNEQFF
V: TRBV28; size: medium-sized; J: TRBJ2-7; D: TRBD1; DNA: TGTGCCAGCAGTTTGGCGACAGGGGGCATTTACGAGCAGTACTTC; CDR3: CASSLATGGIYEQYF
V: TRBV5-1; size: -; J: TRBJ1-1; D: -; DNA: TGCGCCAGCAGCCCAGTCGGACCGAGGAACACTGAAGCTTTCTTT; CDR3: CASSPVGPRNTEAFF
V: TRBV7-6; size: -; J: TRBJ2-3; D: -; DNA: TGTGCCAGCAGCTCCCTACAGGGCTCCACAGATACGCAGTATTTT; CDR3: CASSSLQGSTDTQYF
V: TRBV7-9; size: few; J: TRBJ2-1; D: TRBD2; DNA: TGTGCCAGCAGCTTCTTAGGACTAGCGCGGGGAGAGCAGTTCTTC; CDR3: CASSFLGLARGEQFF
V: TRBV29-1; size: -; J: TRBJ2-7; D: TRBD2; DNA: TGCAGCTATACCGGGACTAGCGAATACGAGCAGTACTTC; CDR3: CSYTGTSEYEQYF
V: TRBV12-3/TRBV12-4; size: many; J: TRBJ1-1; D: -; DNA: TGTGCCAGCAGTTACGGACAGCTGGCTTTCTTT; CDR3: CASSYGQLAFF
V: TRBV10-2; size: -; J: TRBJ2-2; D: TRBD2; DNA: TGCGCCAGCAGTGAGGGACGGGGGGGACTCTATATCGGGGAGCTGTTTTTT; CDR3: CASSEGRGGLYIGELFF
V: TRBV4-3; size: -; J: TRBJ2-1; D: -; DNA: TGCGCCAGCAGCCGAACGCAGGGGTGGGAGCAGTTCTTC; CDR3: CASSRTQGWEQFF
V: TRBV29-1; size: -; J: TRBJ2-2; D: -; DNA: TGCAGCGTTTTTCGGAACACCGGGGAGCTGTTTTTT; CDR3: CSVFRNTGELFF
V: TRBV14; size: -; J: TRBJ2-1; D: -; DNA: TGTGCCAGCAGCTCTGTCGACGTGAGGATCTCCTACAATGAGCAGTTCTTC; CDR3: CASSSVDVRISYNEQFF
V: TRBV5-1; size: -; J: TRBJ2-1; D: -; DNA: TGCGCCAGCAGCTTCGGAGATCCCATTTACAATGAGCAGTTCTTC; CDR3: CASSFGDPIYNEQFF
V: TRBV28; size: -; J: TRBJ2-7; D: -; DNA: TGTGCCAGCAGATCGGTAGACGAGCAGTACTTC; CDR3: CASRSVDEQYF
V: TRBV2; size: -; J: TRBJ2-5; D: TRBD1; DNA: TGTGCCAGCAAACACAGGGGCACCGAAGAGACCCAGTACTTC; CDR3: CASKHRGTEETQYF
V: TRBV9; size: many; J: TRBJ2-6; D: TRBD1; DNA: TGTGCCAGCAGCGTAGATCCTCGGACAGGAGTGGGGATAGCCAACGTCCTGACTTTC; CDR3: CASSVDPRTGVGIANVLTF
V: TRBV4-3; size: many; J: TRBJ2-3; D: -; DNA: TGCGCCAGCAGCCAAGGACACCCTGATCTTGCCGGCACAGATACGCAGTATTTT; CDR3: CASSQGHPDLAGTDTQYF
V: TRBV7-9; size: few; J: TRBJ2-1; D: -; DNA: TGTGCCAGCAGCGCCGGGACTTACTACAATGAGCAGTTCTTC; CDR3: CASSAGTYYNEQFF
V: TRBV4-3; size: few; J: TRBJ2-1; D: TRBD2; DNA: TGCGCCAGCAGCCAAGTTAGGCTAGCGGGATCGGTGTCCTACAATGAGCAGTTCTTC; CDR3: CASSQVRLAGSVSYNEQFF
V: TRBV9; size: -; J: TRBJ2-5; D: TRBD2; DNA: TGTGCCAGCAGCGTAGGCTTCCGGACTAGCCAAGAGACCCAGTACTTC; CDR3: CASSVGFRTSQETQYF
V: TRBV29-1; size: -; J: TRBJ2-2; D: -; DNA: TGCAGCGTTCCCACTCTAGATACCGGGGAGCTGTTTTTT; CDR3: CSVPTLDTGELFF
V: TRBV13; size: few; J: TRBJ2-1; D: -; DNA: TGTGCCAGCAGCTTTGGGACCGTGAAATTTGGAGCCTCCTACAATGAGCAGTTCTTC; CDR3: CASSFGTVKFGASYNEQFF
V: TRBV24-1; size: -; J: TRBJ2-2; D: TRBD1; DNA: TGTGCCACCAGTGATACTCGACAGGGGTCGGCCGGGGAGCTGTTTTTT; CDR3: CATSDTRQGSAGELFF
V: TRBV3-1; size: -; J: TRBJ2-3; D: -; DNA: TGTGCCAGCAGCCCCGAGGGGGACTTCACCACCGGCACAGATACGCAGTATTTT; CDR3: CASSPEGDFTTGTDTQYF
V: TRBV10-3; size: -; J: TRBJ2-7; D: -; DNA: TGTGCCATCAGTGAGTCCGGAAGGTTCGAGTACTTC; CDR3: CAISESGRFEYF
V: TRBV12-3/TRBV12-4; size: few; J: TRBJ2-1; D: -; DNA: TGTGCCAGCAGTTCTATCCACAATGAGCAGTTCTTC; CDR3: CASSSIHNEQFF
V: TRBV2; size: few; J: TRBJ2-7; D: TRBD2; DNA: TGTGCCAGCAGGCCCTCTTACGGGGGGTTAAACGAGCAGTACTTC; CDR3: CASRPSYGGLNEQYF
V: TRBV12-3/TRBV12-4; size: -; J: TRBJ2-5; D: -; DNA: TGTGCCAGCAGTTTAATGGGGGTTGAGACCCAGTACTTC; CDR3: CASSLMGVETQYF
V: TRBV7-3; size: few; J: TRBJ2-3; D: -; DNA: TGTGCCAGCAGCCCCCTAGGGGGAGAAGGAGCAGATACGCAGTATTTT; CDR3: CASSPLGGEGADTQYF
V: TRBV4-2; size: -; J: TRBJ2-2; D: -; DNA: TGTGCCAGCAGCCAGGACTACCGGGCTTCCGGGGAGCTGTTTTTT; CDR3: CASSQDYRASGELFF
V: TRBV7-6; size: few; J: TRBJ2-7; D: TRBD1; DNA: TGTGCCAGCAGCTTAGGGGACAGGAACTTCTACGAGCAGTACTTC; CDR3: CASSLGDRNFYEQYF
V: TRBV4-2; size: -; J: TRBJ2-2; D: -; DNA: TGTGCCAGCAGCGTCGGGACGGCGAACACCGGGGAGCTGTTTTTT; CDR3: CASSVGTANTGELFF
V: TRBV10-3; size: -; J: TRBJ2-7; D: TRBD1; DNA: TGTGCCATCAGTCAGGGGGCGCCCAACGAGCAGTACTTC; CDR3: CAISQGAPNEQYF
V: TRBV6-4; size: few; J: TRBJ2-2; D: -; DNA: TGTGCCAGCAGTGATACAGCCGTTACGAACACCGGGGAGCTGTTTTTT; CDR3: CASSDTAVTNTGELFF
V: TRBV5-6; size: -; J: TRBJ1-1; D: -; DNA: TGTGCCAGCAGCTTGATCAGCGAGAACACTGAAGCTTTCTTT; CDR3: CASSLISENTEAFF
V: TRBV7-9; size: few; J: TRBJ2-7; D: -; DNA: TGTGCCAGCAGCTTAGCTGGGTTCGAGCAGTACTTC; CDR3: CASSLAGFEQYF
V: TRBV3-1; size: few; J: TRBJ2-7; D: -; DNA: TGTGCCAGCAGCCACGGACAGTTATACGAGCAGTACTTC; CDR3: CASSHGQLYEQYF
V: TRBV28; size: few; J: TRBJ2-1; D: -; DNA: TGTGCCAGCAGTTCAGGGACAAACGGGTACAATGAGCAGTTCTTC; CDR3: CASSSGTNGYNEQFF
V: TRBV15; size: -; J: TRBJ2-5; D: -; DNA: TGTGCCACCAGCAGAGATCCATTCAAGCGGGAGACCCAGTACTTC; CDR3: CATSRDPFKRETQYF
V: TRBV7-9; size: few; J: TRBJ2-1; D: -; DNA: TGTGCCAGCAGCTTAGCTCACGGTCCGCCGGGTGAGCAGTTCTTC; CDR3: CASSLAHGPPGEQFF
V: TRBV28; size: -; J: TRBJ2-1; D: -; DNA: TGTGCCAGCACCACCGCCGGGAGCTCCTACAATGAGCAGTTCTTC; CDR3: CASTTAGSSYNEQFF
V: TRBV7-9; size: -; J: TRBJ1-2; D: -; DNA: TGTGCCAGCAGCTTAGCAAAGGGGCTTGGCTACACCTTC; CDR3: CASSLAKGLGYTF
V: TRBV10-3; size: few; J: TRBJ2-2; D: -; DNA: TGTGCCATCACCAAAGCGGGCGCGAACACCGGGGAGCTGTTTTTT; CDR3: CAITKAGANTGELFF
V: TRBV15; size: -; J: TRBJ2-2; D: TRBD1; DNA: TGTGCCACCAGCACCGGACAGGGGGACACCGGGGAGCTGTTTTTT; CDR3: CATSTGQGDTGELFF
V: TRBV20-1; size: few; J: TRBJ2-3; D: TRBD2; DNA: TGCAGTGCACCACCGGGACTAGCGGGAGTTCTCACACTAAATACGCAGTATTTT; CDR3: CSAPPGLAGVLTLNTQYF